The 18 T cell receptor beta chains below come from one sample, sequenced in a study of human T cells and chemical hapten exposure. The sample's time point: healthy volunteer bleed at 6 weeks. Total RNA came from unfractionated whole blood. From the RACE reads, TCRdb called clonotypes with MiXCR, one entry per CDR3 protein. The sample holds 60,000 to 80,000 distinct CDR3 sequences; approximately 6.5% are singletons and the top ten take 3% to 4%. Material for sequencing was whole blood. The receptors derive from a female donor in good health. Some clones in this sample may be carry-over from other donors' samples.

This clonotype came up many times. This chain connects TRBV6-2 or TRBV6-3 to TRBJ1-5; no clear D gene. CDR1 is MNHEY, CDR2 SVGEGT, per germline. The CDR3 covers 16 residues. Trimming cost V 6 bases and J 4 bases, with 19 bases left between them. The CDR3 bases are TGTGCCAGCAGCCCTTTGGGCCCAGACGTTAATCAGCCCCAGCATTTT. This sequence encodes CASSPLGPDVNQPQHF.

This clonotype was observed a few times. The chain couples TRBV1 to TRBJ2-3. TRBV1 is marked as a pseudogene. The CDR3 sequence is 20 residues long. In nucleotides, the CDR3 is TGCACCAGCAGCCGGCGACGTAGACCCAGACGTAATGCTAGCACAGATACGCAGTATTTT. It translates to CTSSRRRRPRRNASTDTQYF.

This clonotype has a handful of counts. The chain carries TRBV6-1 and TRBJ1-5; D may be TRBD1 (5 bases). Germline V gives CDR1 MNHNS, CDR2 SASEGT. Trimming took off 3 bases at V and 7 bases at J, with 13 bases between the two ends. The CDR3 contains 14 residues. The CDR3 DNA follows: TGTGCCAGCAGTGACGCAACAGGAGGGCAGCCCCAGCATTTT. This sequence encodes CASSDATGGQPQHF.

This clonotype was seen more than once but under ten times. The gene calls are TRBV2 and TRBJ2-3; D possibly uses TRBD1 or TRBD2 (6 bases each). The germline gives CDR1 SNHLY, CDR2 FYNNEI. The CDR3 is made up of 18 amino acids. V was cut by 4 bases and J by 0 bases, with 20 bases left in between. The CDR3 here is CASSAGRRGVISTDTQYF. In nucleotides, the CDR3 is TGTGCCAGCAGTGCCGGGCGGAGGGGGGTCATTAGCACAGATACGCAGTATTTT.

This rearrangement joins TRBV10-2 to TRBJ2-7, with D unclear. This CDR3 contains 12 residues. From germline, CDR1 is WSHSY and CDR2 SAAADI. Trimming pared 6 bases from V and 6 bases from J, leaving 12 bases between. Written as DNA, the CDR3 is TGCGCCAGCAGCCACATAGCTGGCGAGCAGTACTTC. It is translated as CASSHIAGEQYF.

The sample holds a few counts of this clonotype. The rearrangement uses TRBV5-1 and TRBJ2-3; a possible D gene is TRBD1 (6 bases). The CDR3 is made up of 16 amino acids. V gave up 0 bases and J gave up 0 bases, with 11 bases separating them. Germline CDR1 and CDR2: SGHRS and YFSETQ. CDR3 bases: TGCGCCAGCAGCTTGGAGGGGACACCAAGCACAGATACGCAGTATTTT. Encoded protein: CASSLEGTPSTDTQYF.

The table lists this clonotype with a few counts. J is TRBJ2-5 and V is TRBV12-3 or TRBV12-4; the D gene is possibly TRBD2 (5 bases). This CDR3 has 14 amino acids. V was shortened by 2 bases and J by 0 bases, with 7 bases between the two germline ends. This chain's CDR3 is CASSLLAYQETQYF. CDR3 coding DNA: TGTGCCAGCAGTTTATTAGCGTACCAAGAGACCCAGTACTTC.

This clonotype came up a few times. This chain joins TRBV20-1 and TRBJ2-5; D is undetermined. Trimming cost V 1 base and J 1 base, with 7 bases left between them. In germline, CDR1 is DFQATT, CDR2 SNEGSKA (reference sequence). CDR3 length: 13 residues. CDR3 residues: CSARAGFQETQYF. As DNA, the CDR3 is TGCAGTGCTAGAGCGGGTTTCCAAGAGACCCAGTACTTC.

In this sample, this clonotype turned up many times. The chain recombines TRBV20-1 with TRBJ1-5; 9 nucleotides match TRBD1. Germline CDR1 DFQATT, CDR2 SNEGSKA (reference sequence). Losses at the gene ends were 6 bases for V and 6 bases for J; bases not matched to a gene: 6. The CDR3 totals 13 residues. The CDR3 reads CSAIRQGVQPQHF. CDR3 DNA sequence: TGCAGTGCAATCAGACAGGGGGTTCAGCCCCAGCATTTT.

The chain recombines TRBV6-6 with TRBJ1-1; D perhaps matches TRBD1 (6 bases). The V and J ends lost 2 bases and 7 bases respectively, with 8 bases between them. Germline CDR1 and CDR2: MNHNY and SVGAGI (reference sequence). The CDR3 runs to 12 residues. This chain's CDR3 is CASSYPGVEAFF. CDR3 nucleotide sequence: TGTGCCAGCAGTTACCCAGGGGTTGAAGCTTTCTTT.

There are many counts of this clonotype. CDR3 protein: CATSKGTAQETQYF. CDR3 sequence (DNA): TGTGCCACCAGCAAGGGGACGGCCCAAGAGACCCAGTACTTC. The chain has TRBV15 and TRBJ2-5; D could derive from TRBD1 or TRBD2 (5 bases each). The V end lost 4 bases, the J end lost 1 base, and 10 bases lay between the germline ends. Germline values: CDR1 LNHNV, CDR2 YYDKDF (reference sequence). This CDR3 is built from 14 residues.

In its sample, this clonotype was seen many times. The chain has TRBV2 and TRBJ1-1; D possibly corresponds to TRBD1 (5 bases). The V gene's germline CDR1 is SNHLY and CDR2 FYNNEI. V was pared by 6 bases and J by 4 bases, with 9 bases between. The CDR3 runs to 12 residues. The CDR3 nucleotides are TGTGCCAGCAGCATGGGGGGCACTGAAGCTTTCTTT. Protein sequence: CASSMGGTEAFF.

This clonotype was seen at least ten times. V gene TRBV28 combines with J gene TRBJ2-3; 9 positions match TRBD2. From germline, CDR1 is MDHEN and CDR2 SYDVKM. J lost 4 bases, V lost 3 bases, and 5 bases had no gene match. This CDR3 has 15 amino acids. CDR3 region: CASSFWTSEADTQYF. The CDR3 DNA follows: TGTGCCAGCAGTTTCTGGACTAGCGAGGCAGATACGCAGTATTTT.

This clonotype was seen ten or more times. The chain joins TRBV20-1 to TRBJ2-7, with D tentatively TRBD2 (6 bases). Trimming cost V 1 base and J 3 bases, with 10 bases left between them. Germline V lookup: CDR1 DFQATT, CDR2 SNEGSKA (reference sequence). This CDR3 has 13 amino acids. The CDR3 region has the DNA TGCAGTGCTAGAGGGCGGGGAAACTACGAGCAGTACTTC. Its translation: CSARGRGNYEQYF.

This clonotype has just a few counts. This sequence joins TRBV27 and TRBJ1-6; unclear D gene. The CDR3 consists of 15 residues. The ends were cut back, 4 bases at V and 0 bases at J, with 7 bases in the middle. CDR1 is MNHEY, CDR2 SMNVEV, per germline (reference sequence). CDR3 in DNA: TGTGCCAGCAGTTCCGCCAGCTCCTATAATTCACCCCTCCACTTT. It specifies CASSSASSYNSPLHF.

This clonotype was observed at least ten times. The rearrangement uses TRBV25-1 and TRBJ2-7; 9 bases are shared with TRBD2. CDR1 and CDR2 (germline): MGHDK, SYGVNS. V gave up 8 bases and J gave up 0 bases; unmatched junction bases: 2. The CDR3 has 13 residues. The CDR3 sequence: CASDSGSSYEQYF. DNA for the CDR3: TGTGCCAGCGATAGCGGGAGCTCCTACGAGCAGTACTTC.

The table lists this clonotype with a few counts. The genes are TRBV12-5 and TRBJ2-5, with a weak D call TRBD1 (6 bases). This CDR3 spans 15 amino acids. The V gene's germline CDR1 is LGHNT and CDR2 FRNRAP. V was shortened by 0 bases and J by 4 bases, with 12 bases between the two germline ends. In nucleotides, the CDR3 is TGTGCTAGTGGTTTGGTAAAGAGGGGGAGAGAGACCCAGTACTTC. Amino acids: CASGLVKRGRETQYF. Combining the CDR3 with reference TRBV12-5 and TRBJ2-5 gives the whole variable domain DARVTQTPRHKVTEMGQEVTMRCQPILGHNTVFWYRQTMMQGLELLAYFRNRAPLDDSGMPKDRFSAEMPDATLATLKIQPSEPRDSAVYFCASGLVKRGRETQYFGPGTRLLVL.

This clonotype was recorded many times. V is TRBV29-1 and J is TRBJ2-3; the D gene is possibly TRBD1 (5 bases). Germline V gives CDR1 SQVTM, CDR2 ANQGSEA. V dropped 6 bases and J dropped 6 bases, with 19 bases sitting between them. The CDR3 spans 14 residues. CDR3 in amino acids: CSVATDPQGDTQYF. The CDR3 bases are TGCAGCGTCGCGACAGATCCCCAAGGGGATACGCAGTATTTT.